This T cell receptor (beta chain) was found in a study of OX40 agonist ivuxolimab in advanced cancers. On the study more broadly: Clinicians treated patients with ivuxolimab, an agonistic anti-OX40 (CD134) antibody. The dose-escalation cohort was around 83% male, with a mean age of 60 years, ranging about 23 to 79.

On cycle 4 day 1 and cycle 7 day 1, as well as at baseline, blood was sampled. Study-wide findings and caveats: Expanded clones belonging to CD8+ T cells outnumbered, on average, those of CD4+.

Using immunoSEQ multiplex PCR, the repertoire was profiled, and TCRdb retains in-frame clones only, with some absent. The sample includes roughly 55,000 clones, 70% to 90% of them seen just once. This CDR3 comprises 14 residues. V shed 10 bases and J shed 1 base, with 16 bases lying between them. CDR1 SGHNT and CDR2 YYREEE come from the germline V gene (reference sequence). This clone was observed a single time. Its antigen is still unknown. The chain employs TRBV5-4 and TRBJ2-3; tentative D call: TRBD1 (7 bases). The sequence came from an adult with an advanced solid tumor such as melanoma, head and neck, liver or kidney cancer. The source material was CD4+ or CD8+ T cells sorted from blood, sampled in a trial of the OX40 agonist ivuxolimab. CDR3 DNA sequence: TGTGCCTTCACCCAGGGGGGACGCACAGATACGCAGTATTTT. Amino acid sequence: CAFTQGGRTDTQYF.